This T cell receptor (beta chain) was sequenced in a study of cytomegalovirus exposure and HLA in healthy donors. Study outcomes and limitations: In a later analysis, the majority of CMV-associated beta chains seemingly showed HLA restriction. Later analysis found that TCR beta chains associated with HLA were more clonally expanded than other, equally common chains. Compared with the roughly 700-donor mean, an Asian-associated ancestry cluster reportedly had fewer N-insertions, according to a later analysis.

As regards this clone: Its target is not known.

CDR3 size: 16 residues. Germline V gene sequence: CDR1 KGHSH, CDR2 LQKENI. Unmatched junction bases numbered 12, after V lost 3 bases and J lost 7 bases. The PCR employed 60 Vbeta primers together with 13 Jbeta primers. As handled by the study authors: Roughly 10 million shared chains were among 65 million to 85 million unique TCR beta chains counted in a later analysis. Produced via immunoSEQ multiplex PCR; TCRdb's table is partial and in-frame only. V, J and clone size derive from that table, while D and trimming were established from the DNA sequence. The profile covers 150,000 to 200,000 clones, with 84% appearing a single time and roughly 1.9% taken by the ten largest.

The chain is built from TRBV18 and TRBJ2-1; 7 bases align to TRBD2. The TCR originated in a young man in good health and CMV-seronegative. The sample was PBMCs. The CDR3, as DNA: TGTGCCAGCTCACCCCGCACTAGCGCCCAAGGGAATGAGCAGTTCTTC. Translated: CASSPRTSAQGNEQFF.